This is a list of T cell receptor beta chains from one sample in a study of T cell repertoires in cytomegalovirus infection. Each CDR3 protein gets one entry after TCRdb re-called the reads with MiXCR. This table has some 200,000 distinct CDR3 sequences, roughly 9.8% appearing once. Sequenced input: PBMCs. The receptors derive from a human donor in good health (CMV status not recorded). Some clones in this sample may be carry-over from other donors' samples. The CDR3 runs from the conserved cysteine through the conserved F or W. A D gene is named only where the DNA matches it firmly. Some rows have no size entry. The others give once, few or many, or a class for an expanded clone.

CDR3nt: TGTGCCAGTAGTATTGAGGGGGCTAATTCACCCCTCCACTTT; CDR3aa: CASSIEGANSPLHF; j_gene: TRBJ1-6; v_gene: TRBV19; abundance: -; d_gene: TRBD1
CDR3nt: TGCAGTGCTAGGGGGAGTTCCTACGAGCAGTACTTC; CDR3aa: CSARGSSYEQYF; j_gene: TRBJ2-7; v_gene: TRBV20-1; abundance: many; d_gene: -
CDR3nt: TGTGCCAGCAGTTATGAATCTGGAAACACCATATATTTT; CDR3aa: CASSYESGNTIYF; j_gene: TRBJ1-3; v_gene: TRBV6-2/TRBV6-3; abundance: many; d_gene: -
CDR3nt: TGTGCCAGCGTCCCGGGACTTTACAATGAGCAGTTCTTC; CDR3aa: CASVPGLYNEQFF; j_gene: TRBJ2-1; v_gene: TRBV2; abundance: many; d_gene: -
CDR3nt: TGTGCCAGCAGTTTCCGGGGGATGAACACTGAAGCTTTCTTT; CDR3aa: CASSFRGMNTEAFF; j_gene: TRBJ1-1; v_gene: TRBV28; abundance: many; d_gene: -
CDR3nt: TGTGCCAGCAGCCCGACAGAGGGAGAGACCCAGTACTTC; CDR3aa: CASSPTEGETQYF; j_gene: TRBJ2-5; v_gene: TRBV7-3; abundance: few; d_gene: -
CDR3nt: TGTGCCAGCATCTCGGGGTCGTGGAACACTGAAGCTTTCTTT; CDR3aa: CASISGSWNTEAFF; j_gene: TRBJ1-1; v_gene: TRBV28; abundance: few; d_gene: -
CDR3nt: TGCAGCGTGGGGACAGGGATGAACACTGAAGCTTTCTTT; CDR3aa: CSVGTGMNTEAFF; j_gene: TRBJ1-1; v_gene: TRBV29-1; abundance: -; d_gene: TRBD1
CDR3nt: TGTGCCAGCAGACCCTTGCGACTTGAGCGGAGGAACACCGGGGAGCTGTTTTTT; CDR3aa: CASRPLRLERRNTGELFF; j_gene: TRBJ2-2; v_gene: TRBV11-1; abundance: many; d_gene: -
CDR3nt: TGTGCCTGGAGCAGGACAGGGGGCGCATCTAACTATGGCTACACCTTC; CDR3aa: CAWSRTGGASNYGYTF; j_gene: TRBJ1-2; v_gene: TRBV30; abundance: -; d_gene: TRBD1
CDR3nt: TGCAGCTCACGGGAGGGGCAGCGAAACACTGAAGCTTTCTTT; CDR3aa: CSSREGQRNTEAFF; j_gene: TRBJ1-1; v_gene: TRBV29-1; abundance: -; d_gene: -
CDR3nt: TGTGCCAGCAGCTCCGATGGGGGTACGCAGTATTTT; CDR3aa: CASSSDGGTQYF; j_gene: TRBJ2-3; v_gene: TRBV7-9; abundance: -; d_gene: -
CDR3nt: TGTGCCAGCAGTCAACGGGCTAGCGGGCAAGAGACCCAGTACTTC; CDR3aa: CASSQRASGQETQYF; j_gene: TRBJ2-5; v_gene: TRBV6-5; abundance: -; d_gene: TRBD2
CDR3nt: TGTGCCAGTACCTCCGGGTGGGGGTACAATCAGCCCCAGCATTTT; CDR3aa: CASTSGWGYNQPQHF; j_gene: TRBJ1-5; v_gene: TRBV19; abundance: many; d_gene: -
CDR3nt: TGTGCCAGCGACACAGGGGGCAATGAGCAGTTCTTC; CDR3aa: CASDTGGNEQFF; j_gene: TRBJ2-1; v_gene: TRBV28; abundance: many; d_gene: TRBD1
CDR3nt: TGTGCCAGTACCCTCGGGGGGAACAATGAGCAGTTCTTC; CDR3aa: CASTLGGNNEQFF; j_gene: TRBJ2-1; v_gene: TRBV19; abundance: many; d_gene: TRBD2
CDR3nt: TGTGCCAGCAGCTTTCATCCGTCAGGTAAAGTAGCGGGCCACTCCTACGAGCAGTACTTC; CDR3aa: CASSFHPSGKVAGHSYEQYF; j_gene: TRBJ2-7; v_gene: TRBV7-9; abundance: -; d_gene: TRBD2
CDR3nt: TGTGCCAGTAGCGTACAGGGGAAAGTCAATCAGCCCCAGCATTTT; CDR3aa: CASSVQGKVNQPQHF; j_gene: TRBJ1-5; v_gene: TRBV19; abundance: -; d_gene: TRBD1
CDR3nt: TGTGCCAGCGGAACCGGGGGGGCGAACACCGGGGAGCTGTTTTTT; CDR3aa: CASGTGGANTGELFF; j_gene: TRBJ2-2; v_gene: TRBV5-3; abundance: few; d_gene: TRBD2
CDR3nt: TGTGCCAGCGCGTCCTGGGACAGAGACAATGAGCAGTTCTTC; CDR3aa: CASASWDRDNEQFF; j_gene: TRBJ2-1; v_gene: TRBV7-8; abundance: many; d_gene: TRBD1
CDR3nt: TGTGCCAGCAGCTTAATGGCATCTGGGGCCAACGTCCTGACTTTC; CDR3aa: CASSLMASGANVLTF; j_gene: TRBJ2-6; v_gene: TRBV7-2; abundance: many; d_gene: -
CDR3nt: TGCAGTGCTAGTGGCGGACAGACTTTTGAAGCTTTCTTT; CDR3aa: CSASGGQTFEAFF; j_gene: TRBJ1-1; v_gene: TRBV20-1; abundance: -; d_gene: -
CDR3nt: TGTGCCACCAGCAAAGGGGGGGACTACAATGAGCAGTTCTTC; CDR3aa: CATSKGGDYNEQFF; j_gene: TRBJ2-1; v_gene: TRBV15; abundance: many; d_gene: -
CDR3nt: TGTGCCAGCAGCTTAAACGGGAACACCGGGGAGCTGTTTTTT; CDR3aa: CASSLNGNTGELFF; j_gene: TRBJ2-2; v_gene: TRBV7-3; abundance: few; d_gene: -
CDR3nt: TGTGCCAGCAGCCAATTTGGGACTAGCGGGGTTAATGAGCAGTTCTTC; CDR3aa: CASSQFGTSGVNEQFF; j_gene: TRBJ2-1; v_gene: TRBV3-1; abundance: -; d_gene: TRBD2
CDR3nt: TGCAGTGCTAGATCCACGGGACATAAAAATTCGCTTCAGTACTTC; CDR3aa: CSARSTGHKNSLQYF; j_gene: TRBJ2-4; v_gene: TRBV20-1; abundance: -; d_gene: -
CDR3nt: TGTGCCAGCAGTCTAGGGCGGACAGGGGAGCTGTTTTTT; CDR3aa: CASSLGRTGELFF; j_gene: TRBJ2-2; v_gene: TRBV28; abundance: few; d_gene: -
CDR3nt: TGTGCCAGCAGTCCAGGACAGGGCACTGAAGCTTTCTTT; CDR3aa: CASSPGQGTEAFF; j_gene: TRBJ1-1; v_gene: TRBV28; abundance: many; d_gene: TRBD1
CDR3nt: TGTGCCAGCAGTTCACCCCGGGGGGGGTTAGATACGCAGTATTTT; CDR3aa: CASSSPRGGLDTQYF; j_gene: TRBJ2-3; v_gene: TRBV28; abundance: -; d_gene: TRBD2
CDR3nt: TGTGCCAGCAGCCAACTAGCGGGGGGTGAGGCCAAAAACATTCAGTACTTC; CDR3aa: CASSQLAGGEAKNIQYF; j_gene: TRBJ2-4; v_gene: TRBV5-6; abundance: many; d_gene: TRBD2
CDR3nt: TGCAGTGCTAGAGAACAGCCGAATTTCGATGGCTACACCTTC; CDR3aa: CSAREQPNFDGYTF; j_gene: TRBJ1-2; v_gene: TRBV20-1; abundance: -; d_gene: -
CDR3nt: TGTGCCAGCAGTTACTGGGGGCAAGGACGAAATGAGCAGTTCTTC; CDR3aa: CASSYWGQGRNEQFF; j_gene: TRBJ2-1; v_gene: TRBV6-2/TRBV6-3; abundance: few; d_gene: -